These 12 T cell receptor beta chains originate from one sample sequenced in a study of blood T cell repertoires in COVID-19. TCRdb keeps only in-frame clones here, not all; method: immunoSEQ multiplex PCR. The top ten hold about 4% of the sample, which has about 270,000 clones, about nine tenths seen once. Sequenced material: PBMCs or T cells enriched from blood (not recorded which). The receptor set was obtained from a woman between 25 and 40 years old with acute COVID-19.

The genes are TRBV9 and TRBJ1-5, with D uncertain. CDR1 is SGDLS and CDR2 is YYNGEE in the germline V gene. Trimming took 3 bases from V and 3 from J, leaving 13 bases between them. The CDR3 covers 15 residues. CDR3 sequence: CASSAHSIPNQPQHF. CDR3 bases: TGTGCCAGCAGCGCCCACAGCATACCCAATCAGCCCCAGCATTTT.

The J gene is TRBJ2-2, the V gene TRBV13; TRBD1 matches 8 bases. Germline-derived CDR1 and CDR2 are PRHDT and FYEKMQ (reference sequence). The CDR3 is 15 residues long. After removal of 5 bases from V and 4 bases from J, the junction contained 6 bases not matched to a gene. The CDR3 loop is CASSPQGDGTGELFF. For the CDR3, the DNA is TGTGCCAGCAGCCCACAGGGGGATGGCACCGGGGAGCTGTTTTTT.

The rearrangement uses TRBV11-3 and TRBJ2-2; 8 nucleotides line up with TRBD1. Trimming cost V 1 base and J 2 bases; bases outside gene matches: 6. CDR1 is SGHNT and CDR2 is YENEEA in the germline V gene. The length of the CDR3 is 17 residues. This chain's CDR3 is CASSLGPDRGNTGELFF. CDR3 coding DNA: TGTGCCAGCAGCTTAGGGCCCGACAGGGGTAACACCGGGGAGCTGTTTTTT.

This chain joins TRBV7-2 and TRBJ2-7, with 10 nucleotides matching TRBD2. The germline CDR1 and CDR2 sequences are SGHTA and FQGNSA. The CDR3 length is 15 residues. Trimming cost V 4 bases and J 1 base; bases outside gene matches: 4. Here the CDR3 reads CASSSGLAESYEQYF. As DNA, the CDR3 is TGTGCCAGCAGCTCAGGACTAGCGGAATCCTACGAGCAGTACTTC.

The chain recombines TRBV6-4 with TRBJ2-3; maybe TRBD1 (6 bases). The CDR3 totals 13 residues. Germline V gives CDR1 MRHNA, CDR2 SNTAGT. Trimming took 3 bases from V and 3 from J, leaving 7 bases between them. CDR3 in DNA: TGTGCCAGCAGTGATCAGGGGACAGATACGCAGTATTTT. Its protein is CASSDQGTDTQYF.

The chain employs TRBV10-2 and TRBJ1-5; maybe TRBD1 (6 bases). Trimming shortened V by 5 bases and J by 1 base, and 12 bases separated the two germline ends. This CDR3 comprises 15 residues. CDR1 is WSHSY, CDR2 SAAADI, per germline. DNA for the CDR3: TGCGCCAGCAGTCCCGGGGGGGCAAGCAATCAGCCCCAGCATTTT. Encoded protein: CASSPGGASNQPQHF.

V is TRBV10-2 and J is TRBJ1-5; possible D gene TRBD1, 5 bases. The CDR3 totals 13 residues. Per germline, CDR1 WSHSY and CDR2 SAAADI. V gave up 4 bases and J gave up 6 bases, with 10 bases separating them. The CDR3 sequence is CASSGQPSQPQHF. Written as DNA, the CDR3 is TGCGCCAGCAGTGGACAGCCGTCTCAGCCCCAGCATTTT.

J is TRBJ1-5 and V is TRBV19; TRBD1 matches at 7 bases. This CDR3 spans 17 amino acids. The trim removed 9 bases at V and 7 bases at J, leaving 21 bases unmatched. CDR1 and CDR2 from the germline V gene are LNHDA and SQIVND (reference sequence). The CDR3 DNA reads TGTGCCAGCACAGGTATCGGGACAGCCAGCACGAGACAGCCCCAGCATTTT. This gives the protein CASTGIGTASTRQPQHF.

V gene TRBV10-3 combines with J gene TRBJ1-2; D is undetermined. Trimming took 7 bases from V and 8 from J, leaving 17 bases between them. The CDR3 consists of 13 residues. Germline-derived CDR1 and CDR2 are ENHRY and SYGVKD. The CDR3 sequence is CAITEIGDGGYTF. The DNA of the CDR3 is TGTGCCATCACCGAAATCGGGGATGGGGGCTACACCTTC.

This clone showed up just once. The genes are TRBV27 and TRBJ2-4; 10 bases match TRBD1. Unmatched junction bases numbered 3, after V lost 5 bases and J lost 8 bases. The CDR3 consists of 13 residues. Germline CDR1 MNHEY, CDR2 SMNVEV (reference sequence). The CDR3 DNA sequence: TGTGCCAGCAGTCACGGACAGGGGGACATTCAGTACTTC. Amino acids: CASSHGQGDIQYF.

The rearrangement uses TRBV28 and TRBJ1-5, with 8 bases identical to TRBD1. CDR3 length: 15 amino acids. V lost 6 bases, J lost 3 bases, and 7 bases stayed unmatched. Germline V gene lookup returns CDR1 MDHEN and CDR2 SYDVKM. CDR3: CASRYLQGVNQPQHF. As DNA, the CDR3 is TGTGCCAGCAGATACCTACAGGGGGTCAATCAGCCCCAGCATTTT.

This chain joins TRBV5-1 and TRBJ2-1; 10 bases match TRBD2. Germline V gene lookup returns CDR1 SGHRS and CDR2 YFSETQ. There are 19 residues in the CDR3. J lost 1 base, V lost 3 bases, and 13 bases had no gene match. CDR3 sequence: CASSSRSTSGIGSYNEQFF. The CDR3 DNA is TGCGCCAGCAGCTCCAGGTCAACTAGCGGGATTGGATCCTACAATGAGCAGTTCTTC.